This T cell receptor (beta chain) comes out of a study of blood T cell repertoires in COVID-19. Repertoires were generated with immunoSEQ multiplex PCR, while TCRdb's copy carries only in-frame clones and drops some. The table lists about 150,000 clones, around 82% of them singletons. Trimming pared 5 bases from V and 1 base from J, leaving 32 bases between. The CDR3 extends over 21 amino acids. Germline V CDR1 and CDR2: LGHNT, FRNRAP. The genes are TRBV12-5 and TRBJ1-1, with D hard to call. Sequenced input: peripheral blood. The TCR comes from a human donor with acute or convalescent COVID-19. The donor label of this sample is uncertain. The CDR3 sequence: CASGKAMSGRGLWQGNTEAFF. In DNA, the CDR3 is TGTGCTAGTGGTAAAGCTATGTCCGGGCGGGGTTTATGGCAAGGGAACACTGAAGCTTTCTTT. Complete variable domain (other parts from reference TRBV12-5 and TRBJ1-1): DARVTQTPRHKVTEMGQEVTMRCQPILGHNTVFWYRQTMMQGLELLAYFRNRAPLDDSGMPKDRFSAEMPDATLATLKIQPSEPRDSAVYFCASGKAMSGRGLWQGNTEAFFGQGTRLTVV.